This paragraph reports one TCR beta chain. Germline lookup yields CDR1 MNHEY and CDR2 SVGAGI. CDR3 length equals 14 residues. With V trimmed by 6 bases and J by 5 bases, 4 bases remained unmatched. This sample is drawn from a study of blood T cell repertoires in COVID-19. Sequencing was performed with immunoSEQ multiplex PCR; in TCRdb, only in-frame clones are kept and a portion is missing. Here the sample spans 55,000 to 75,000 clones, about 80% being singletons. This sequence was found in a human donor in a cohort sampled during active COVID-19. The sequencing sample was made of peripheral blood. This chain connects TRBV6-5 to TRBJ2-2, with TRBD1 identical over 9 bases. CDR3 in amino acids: CASSFDRGTGELFF. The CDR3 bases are TGTGCCAGCAGCTTCGACAGGGGGACCGGGGAGCTGTTTTTT.